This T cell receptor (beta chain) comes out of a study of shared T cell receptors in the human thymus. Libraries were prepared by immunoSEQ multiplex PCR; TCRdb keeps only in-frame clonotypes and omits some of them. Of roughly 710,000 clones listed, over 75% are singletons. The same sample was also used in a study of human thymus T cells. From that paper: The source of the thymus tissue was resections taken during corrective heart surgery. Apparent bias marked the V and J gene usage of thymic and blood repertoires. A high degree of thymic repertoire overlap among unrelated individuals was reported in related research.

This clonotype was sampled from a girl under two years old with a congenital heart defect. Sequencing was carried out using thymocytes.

CDR3 residues: CASSIGSRDRPSKANYGYTF. In DNA, the CDR3 is TGTGCCAGTAGTATAGGCTCCCGGGACAGGCCTTCCAAAGCTAACTATGGCTACACCTTC. This chain uses TRBV19 with TRBJ1-2; 8 bases line up with TRBD1. Germline V gene data show CDR1 as LNHDA and CDR2 as SQIVND (reference sequence). The CDR3 loop spans 20 amino acids. Trimming took 1 base from V and 0 from J; bases not matched to a gene: 16.